This T cell receptor beta chain was captured by sequencing in a study of beta chain features in type 1 diabetes. About the research overall: In all, more than 90,000,000 sorted cells from all samples were analyzed.

There are a few counts of this clone. Antigen unknown. General observations from the study: People with Type 1 diabetes carried modestly yet significantly shorter TCRB CDR3s in all four CD4+ subsets. Fewer insertions but more deletions were seen at VDJ junctions in type 1 diabetes patients.

CD4+ cells of the naive, central memory, regulatory and stem cell-like memory types were sorted via CD45RO/CCR7/CD25/CD127/CD95/CD27. Purity above 95% was achieved in all sorted populations. Germline-derived CDR1 and CDR2 are SEHNR and FQNEAQ (reference sequence). This CDR3 is 12 amino acids long. Trimming cost V 1 base and J 8 bases, with 5 bases left between them. The investigators reverse transcribed all of the isolated RNA, so they sequenced expressed TCRB transcripts. This table comes from immunoSEQ multiplex PCR, and its TCRdb copy is limited to in-frame clones, with some not included. The profile covers roughly 160,000 clones, with 7.8% appearing a single time and approximately 1% taken by the ten largest.

The chain employs TRBV7-9 and TRBJ1-4, with a weak D call TRBD1 (5 bases). The sequencing sample was made of central memory CD4+ T cells from blood. This sequence originates from a woman in her 40s with type 1 diabetes. The CDR3 spells CASSLDREKLFF. Here the CDR3 DNA reads TGTGCCAGCAGCTTAGACAGGGAAAAACTGTTTTTT.